The following is a T cell receptor beta chain sequence with its context. The antigen remains undetermined. Assay: immunoSEQ multiplex PCR; the TCRdb copy retains only in-frame clones and omits some. The table shows 100,000 or so clones, with about 89% occurring only once. The data were taken from a study of T cell responses to AZD1222 COVID-19 vaccine. Points from the study as a whole: There were mostly white British donors and more females than males, and clonal diversity was possibly underestimated.

This CDR3 has 15 amino acids. Germline loops: CDR1 SGHNT, CDR2 YYREEE (reference sequence). Trimming stripped 5 bases from V and 3 bases from J, with 17 bases between. The V call is TRBV5-4, the J call TRBJ1-2; tentatively, D is TRBD1 (6 bases). The sequence was obtained from an adult in good health. The sample consisted of peripheral blood, taken on day 0 of AZD1222 vaccination. This CDR3 is CASRMLSGGDYGYTF. For the CDR3, the DNA is TGTGCCAGCAGGATGCTCAGTGGGGGCGACTATGGCTACACCTTC.